This T cell receptor beta chain was documented in a study of blood T cell repertoires in COVID-19. Study background: Samples came from the United States, Italy and Spain, spanning acute and convalescent COVID-19. The analysed material was cDNA or gDNA that came from T cells, B-cell-depleted T cells, or PBMCs.

Germline lookup yields CDR1 LNHDA and CDR2 SQIVND (reference sequence). V dropped 5 bases and J dropped 0 bases, with 11 bases sitting between them. The CDR3 sequence is 15 residues long. As handled by the study authors: For nucleated cells, counts were estimated from reference gene primer amplification. TCRdb's table, derived via immunoSEQ multiplex PCR, lists solely in-frame clones and lacks some. Clone size and V and J calls were adopted from that table, with D and trimming inferred from the DNA. Of 100,000 or so clones listed, about 90% are singletons. The chain combines TRBV19 with TRBJ1-5; D may be TRBD1 (5 bases). This receptor was identified in a man aged 45-65 years with acute or convalescent COVID-19. The source material was peripheral blood. The CDR3 loop reads CASSFQGPSNQPQHF. CDR3 DNA: TGTGCCAGTAGTTTTCAGGGCCCTAGCAATCAGCCCCAGCATTTT.